Listed here is a single TCR beta chain. Its antigen is as yet unknown. Germline V gene lookup returns CDR1 MNHEY and CDR2 SMNVEV (reference sequence). The CDR3 length is 14 residues. V was clipped by 6 bases and J by 7 bases, with 19 bases between them. The data were produced by immunoSEQ multiplex PCR, yet TCRdb's version contains in-frame clones alone and is incomplete. The sample records about 2.4 million clones, 90% to 95% being singletons. The record originates from a study of shared clonotypes between healthy human individuals. Study-wide results and limits: The study drew on few donors, limiting represented genetic and exposure-history diversity. Clonotypes that were shared across four donors made up 4% to 6% of naive CD4 clonotypes. A reduction in generation probabilities was seen for non-shared clonotypes relative to those shared by all four donors. Only blood was sampled; tissue repertoires likely differ.

V and J are TRBV27 and TRBJ2-7, with D perhaps matching TRBD1 or TRBD2 (5 bases each). This receptor was identified in a man younger than 35 in good health. Sequenced sample: naive CD4+ T cells sorted from blood. The subset was: CD45RA+ positively selected. CDR3 protein: CASRSPGTHGEQYF. CDR3 bases: TGTGCCAGCAGGAGTCCCGGGACCCACGGGGAGCAGTACTTC.